The clone carrying this T cell receptor beta chain showed up many times. The sample comes from a study of CD8+CD57+ T cells in acquired aplastic anemia. TCR beta VDJ and CDR3 were profiled, and genomic DNA was the template. TCRdb independently ran MiXCR on the reads; one entry per CDR3 protein. The table lists 200,000 to 300,000 distinct CDR3 sequences, about 80% of them singletons. Patients who underwent sequencing had shown CD8+CD57+ cell expansion by flow cytometry. The V gene's germline CDR1 is SQVTM and CDR2 ANQGSEA. Trimming removed 3 bases from V and 6 bases from J, with 20 bases in between. The CDR3 spans 15 residues.

Sequencing used sorted CD4+, CD8+, or CD8+CD57+ T cells (not recorded which) from PBMCs. The chain employs TRBV29-1 and TRBJ1-2; tentative D call: TRBD1 (6 bases). This receptor was taken from a human donor with aplastic anemia. Written as DNA, the CDR3 is TGCAGCGTTGATGAGGGGCAGGGGAACATGGATGGCTACACCTTC. Residues: CSVDEGQGNMDGYTF.